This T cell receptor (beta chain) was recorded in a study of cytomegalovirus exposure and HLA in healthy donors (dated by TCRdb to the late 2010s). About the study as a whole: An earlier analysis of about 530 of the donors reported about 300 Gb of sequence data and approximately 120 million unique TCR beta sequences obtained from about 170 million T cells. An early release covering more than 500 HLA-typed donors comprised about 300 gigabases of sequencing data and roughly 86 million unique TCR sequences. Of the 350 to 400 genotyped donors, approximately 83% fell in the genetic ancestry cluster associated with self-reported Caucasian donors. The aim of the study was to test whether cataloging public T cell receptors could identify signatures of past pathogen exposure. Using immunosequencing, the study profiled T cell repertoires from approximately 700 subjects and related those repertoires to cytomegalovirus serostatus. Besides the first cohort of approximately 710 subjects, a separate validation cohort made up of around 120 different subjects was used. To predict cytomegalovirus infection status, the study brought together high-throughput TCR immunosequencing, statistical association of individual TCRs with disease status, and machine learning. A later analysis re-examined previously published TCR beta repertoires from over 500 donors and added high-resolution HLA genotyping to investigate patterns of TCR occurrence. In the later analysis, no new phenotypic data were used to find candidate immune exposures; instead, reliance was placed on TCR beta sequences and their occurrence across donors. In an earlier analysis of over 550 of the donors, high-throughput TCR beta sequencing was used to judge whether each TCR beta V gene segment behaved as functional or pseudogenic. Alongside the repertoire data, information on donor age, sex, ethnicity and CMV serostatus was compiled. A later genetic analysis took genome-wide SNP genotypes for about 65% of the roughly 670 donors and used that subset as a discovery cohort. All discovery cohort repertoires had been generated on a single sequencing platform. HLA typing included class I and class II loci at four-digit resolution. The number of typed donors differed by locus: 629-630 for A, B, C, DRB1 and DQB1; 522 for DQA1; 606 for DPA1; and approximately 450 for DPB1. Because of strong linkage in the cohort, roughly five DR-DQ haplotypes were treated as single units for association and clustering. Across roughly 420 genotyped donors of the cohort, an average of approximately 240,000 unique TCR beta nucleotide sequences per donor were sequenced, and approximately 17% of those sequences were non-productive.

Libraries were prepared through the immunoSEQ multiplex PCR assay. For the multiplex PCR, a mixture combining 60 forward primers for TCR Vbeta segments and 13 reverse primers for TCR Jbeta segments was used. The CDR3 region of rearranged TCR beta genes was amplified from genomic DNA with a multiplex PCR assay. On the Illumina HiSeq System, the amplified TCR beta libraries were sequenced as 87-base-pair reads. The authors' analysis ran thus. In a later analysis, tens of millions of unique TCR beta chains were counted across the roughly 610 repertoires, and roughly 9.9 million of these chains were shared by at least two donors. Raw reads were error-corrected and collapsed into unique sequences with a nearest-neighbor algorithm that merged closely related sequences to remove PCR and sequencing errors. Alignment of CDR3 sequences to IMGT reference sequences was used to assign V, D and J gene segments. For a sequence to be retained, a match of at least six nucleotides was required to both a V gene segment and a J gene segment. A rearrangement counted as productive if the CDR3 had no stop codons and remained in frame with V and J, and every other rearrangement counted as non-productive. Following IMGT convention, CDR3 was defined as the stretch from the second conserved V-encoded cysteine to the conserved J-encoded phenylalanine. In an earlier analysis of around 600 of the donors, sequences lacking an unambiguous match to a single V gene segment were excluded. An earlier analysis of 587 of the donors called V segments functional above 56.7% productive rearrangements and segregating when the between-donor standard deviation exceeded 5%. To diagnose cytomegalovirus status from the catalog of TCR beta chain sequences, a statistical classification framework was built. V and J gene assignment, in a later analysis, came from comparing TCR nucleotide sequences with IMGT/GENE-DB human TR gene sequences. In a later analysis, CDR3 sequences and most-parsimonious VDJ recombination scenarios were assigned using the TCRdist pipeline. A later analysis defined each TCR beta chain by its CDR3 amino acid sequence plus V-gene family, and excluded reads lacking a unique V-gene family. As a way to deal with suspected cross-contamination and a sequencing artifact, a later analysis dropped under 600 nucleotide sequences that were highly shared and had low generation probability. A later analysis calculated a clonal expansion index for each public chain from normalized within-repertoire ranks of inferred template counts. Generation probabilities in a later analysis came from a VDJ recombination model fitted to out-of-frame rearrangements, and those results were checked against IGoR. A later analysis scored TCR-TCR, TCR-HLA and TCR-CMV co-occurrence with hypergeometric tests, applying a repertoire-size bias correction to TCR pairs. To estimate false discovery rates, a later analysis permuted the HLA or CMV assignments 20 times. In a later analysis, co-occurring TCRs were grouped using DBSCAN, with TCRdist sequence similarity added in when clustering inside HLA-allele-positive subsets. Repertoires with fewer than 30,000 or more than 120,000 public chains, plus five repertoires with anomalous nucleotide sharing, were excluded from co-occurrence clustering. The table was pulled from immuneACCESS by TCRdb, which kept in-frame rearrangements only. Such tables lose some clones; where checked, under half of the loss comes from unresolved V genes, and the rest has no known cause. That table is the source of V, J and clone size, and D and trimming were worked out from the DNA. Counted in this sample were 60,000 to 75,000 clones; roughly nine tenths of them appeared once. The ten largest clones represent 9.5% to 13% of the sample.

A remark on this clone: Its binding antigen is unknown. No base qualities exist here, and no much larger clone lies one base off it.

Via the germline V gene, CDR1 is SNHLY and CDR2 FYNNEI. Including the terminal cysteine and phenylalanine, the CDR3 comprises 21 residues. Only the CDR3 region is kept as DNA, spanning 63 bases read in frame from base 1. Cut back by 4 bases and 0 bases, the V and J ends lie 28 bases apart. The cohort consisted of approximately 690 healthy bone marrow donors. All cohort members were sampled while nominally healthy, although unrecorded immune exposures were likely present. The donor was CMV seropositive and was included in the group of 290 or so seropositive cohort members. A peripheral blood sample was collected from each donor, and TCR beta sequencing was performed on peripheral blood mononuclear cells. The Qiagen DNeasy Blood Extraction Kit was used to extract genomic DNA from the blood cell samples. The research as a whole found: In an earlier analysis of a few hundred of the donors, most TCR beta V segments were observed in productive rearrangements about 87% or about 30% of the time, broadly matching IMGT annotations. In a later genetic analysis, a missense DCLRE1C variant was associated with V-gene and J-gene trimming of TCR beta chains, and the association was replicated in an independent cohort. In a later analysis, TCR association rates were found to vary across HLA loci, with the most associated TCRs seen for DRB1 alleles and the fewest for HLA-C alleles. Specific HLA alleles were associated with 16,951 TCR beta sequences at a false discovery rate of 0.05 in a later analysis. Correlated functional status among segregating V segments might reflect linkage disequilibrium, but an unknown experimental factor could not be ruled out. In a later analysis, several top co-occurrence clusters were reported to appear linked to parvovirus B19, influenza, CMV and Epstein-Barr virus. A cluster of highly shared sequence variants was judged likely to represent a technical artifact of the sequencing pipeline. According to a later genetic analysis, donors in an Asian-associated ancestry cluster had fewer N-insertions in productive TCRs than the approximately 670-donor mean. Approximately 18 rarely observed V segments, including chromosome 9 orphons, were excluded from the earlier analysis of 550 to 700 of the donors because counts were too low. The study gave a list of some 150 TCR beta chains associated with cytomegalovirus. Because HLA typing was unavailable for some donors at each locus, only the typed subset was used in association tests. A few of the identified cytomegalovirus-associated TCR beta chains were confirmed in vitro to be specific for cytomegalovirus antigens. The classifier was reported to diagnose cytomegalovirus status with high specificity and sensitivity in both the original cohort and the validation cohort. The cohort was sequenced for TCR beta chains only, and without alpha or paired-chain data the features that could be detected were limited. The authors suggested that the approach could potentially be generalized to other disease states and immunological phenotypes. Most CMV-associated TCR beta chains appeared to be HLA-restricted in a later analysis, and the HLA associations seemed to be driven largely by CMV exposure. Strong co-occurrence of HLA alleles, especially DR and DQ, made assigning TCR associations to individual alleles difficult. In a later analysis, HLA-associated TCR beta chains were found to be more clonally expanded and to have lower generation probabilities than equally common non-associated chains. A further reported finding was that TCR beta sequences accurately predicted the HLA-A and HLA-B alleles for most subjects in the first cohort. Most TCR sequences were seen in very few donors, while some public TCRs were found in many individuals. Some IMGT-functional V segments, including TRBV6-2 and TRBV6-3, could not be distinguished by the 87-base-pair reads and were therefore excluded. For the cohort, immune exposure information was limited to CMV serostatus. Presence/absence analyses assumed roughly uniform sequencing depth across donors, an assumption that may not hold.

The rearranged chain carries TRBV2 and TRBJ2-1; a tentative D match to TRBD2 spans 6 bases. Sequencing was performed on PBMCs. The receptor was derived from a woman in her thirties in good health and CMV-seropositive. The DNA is TGTGCCAGCAGTGGAGCCGCGGGACCCGAAAAAGTTATTAGCTCCTACAATGAGCAGTTCTTC. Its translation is CASSGAAGPEKVISSYNEQFF.